This T cell receptor (beta chain) was observed in a study of Ad26.COV2.S vaccination and SARS-CoV-2 variants. Notes on the study in general: The study found similar non-spike TCR breadth in vaccine and placebo recipients. Higher spike-specific TCR breadth was found in vaccine recipients than in placebo recipients.

Turning to this clone: Its specificity is not known.

CDR3 length equals 15 residues. V lost 4 bases and J lost 6; bases outside the gene matches: 8. CDR1 GTSNPN and CDR2 SVGIG come from the germline V gene (reference sequence). Regarding treatment: roughly 18 received Ad26.COV2.S at low or high dose, single or two shots; roughly five received placebo; per-sample allocation not given. Day 63 following the first vaccine or placebo injection was when the samples were taken. Data came from immunoSEQ multiplex PCR; TCRdb stores just in-frame clones and leaves some out. The sample gives roughly 400,000 clones, 89% of which show up once; 1.9% is in the top ten.

Sequences were derived from peripheral blood, sampled in a trial of Ad26.COV2.S vaccine versus placebo. This TCR was sampled from a person between 18 and 59 years old who received the Ad26.COV2.S COVID-19 vaccine or a placebo. This chain joins TRBV30 and TRBJ2-2; TRBD2 matches 10 bases. This CDR3 is CAWTILAGVAGELFF. The DNA for the CDR3 is TGTGCCTGGACGATTCTAGCGGGAGTTGCCGGGGAGCTGTTTTTT.